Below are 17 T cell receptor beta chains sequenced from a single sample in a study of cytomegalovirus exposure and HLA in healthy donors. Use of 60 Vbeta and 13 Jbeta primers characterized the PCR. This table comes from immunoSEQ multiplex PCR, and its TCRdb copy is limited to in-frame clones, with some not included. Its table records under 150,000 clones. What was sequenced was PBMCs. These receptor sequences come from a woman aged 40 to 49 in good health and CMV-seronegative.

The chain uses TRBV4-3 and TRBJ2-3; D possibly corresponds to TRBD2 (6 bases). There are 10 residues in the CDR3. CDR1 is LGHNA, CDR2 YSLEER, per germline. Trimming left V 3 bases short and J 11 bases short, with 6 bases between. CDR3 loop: CASSQRGQYF. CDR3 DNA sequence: TGCGCCAGCAGCCAGCGGGGGCAGTATTTT.

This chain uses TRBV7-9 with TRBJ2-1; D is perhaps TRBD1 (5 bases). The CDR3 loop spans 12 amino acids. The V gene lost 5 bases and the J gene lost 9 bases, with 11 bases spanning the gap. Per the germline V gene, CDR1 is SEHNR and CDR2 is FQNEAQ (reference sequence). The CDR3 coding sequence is TGTGCCAGCAGCCCGACAGCCGGTGAGCAGTTCTTC. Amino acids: CASSPTAGEQFF.

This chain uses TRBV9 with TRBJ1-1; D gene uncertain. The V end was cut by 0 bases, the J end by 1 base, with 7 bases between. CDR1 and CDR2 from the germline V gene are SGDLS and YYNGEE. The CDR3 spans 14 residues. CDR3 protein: CASSVGFGNTEAFF. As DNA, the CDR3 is TGTGCCAGCAGCGTAGGGTTCGGGAACACTGAAGCTTTCTTT.

Written as DNA, the CDR3 is TGTGCCAGCAGCCTGAGACCAGCGGACACTGAAGCTTTCTTT. It is translated as CASSLRPADTEAFF. The genes are TRBV7-2 and TRBJ1-1; the D is unclear. Germline CDR1 is SGHTA and CDR2 is FQGNSA. This CDR3 comprises 14 residues. Between the trimmed V and J ends, which lost 5 bases and 3 bases, there was a span of 13 bases.

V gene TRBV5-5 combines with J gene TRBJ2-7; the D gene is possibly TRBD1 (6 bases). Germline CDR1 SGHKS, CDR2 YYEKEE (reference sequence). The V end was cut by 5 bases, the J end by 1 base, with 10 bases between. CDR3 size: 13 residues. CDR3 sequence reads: CASSRDNSYEQYF. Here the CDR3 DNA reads TGTGCCAGCAGTCGGGACAATTCCTACGAGCAGTACTTC.

CDR3 DNA sequence: TGCAGCGTTGAAGGGGGGGTGGGTGACTATGGCTACACCTTC. Translated, it gives CSVEGGVGDYGYTF. The chain uses TRBV29-1 and TRBJ1-2; the D gene is possibly TRBD1 (5 bases). This CDR3 region has 14 residues. Germline CDR1 and CDR2: SQVTM and ANQGSEA. Between the trimmed V and J ends, which lost 1 base and 3 bases, there was a span of 12 bases.

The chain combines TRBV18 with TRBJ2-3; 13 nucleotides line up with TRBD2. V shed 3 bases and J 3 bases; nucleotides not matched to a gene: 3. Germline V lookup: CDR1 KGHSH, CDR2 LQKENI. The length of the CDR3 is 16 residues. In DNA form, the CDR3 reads TGTGCCAGCTCACCCGGGACTAGCGGGACTACAGATACGCAGTATTTT. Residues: CASSPGTSGTTDTQYF.

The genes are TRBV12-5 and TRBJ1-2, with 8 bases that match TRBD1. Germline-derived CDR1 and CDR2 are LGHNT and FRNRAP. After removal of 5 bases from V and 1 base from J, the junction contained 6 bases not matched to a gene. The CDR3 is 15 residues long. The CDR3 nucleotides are TGTGCTAGTGGTCCCGGACAGGGCGGTAACTATGGCTACACCTTC. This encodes CASGPGQGGNYGYTF. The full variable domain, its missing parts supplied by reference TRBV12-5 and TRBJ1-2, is DARVTQTPRHKVTEMGQEVTMRCQPILGHNTVFWYRQTMMQGLELLAYFRNRAPLDDSGMPKDRFSAEMPDATLATLKIQPSEPRDSAVYFCASGPGQGGNYGYTFGSGTRLTVV.

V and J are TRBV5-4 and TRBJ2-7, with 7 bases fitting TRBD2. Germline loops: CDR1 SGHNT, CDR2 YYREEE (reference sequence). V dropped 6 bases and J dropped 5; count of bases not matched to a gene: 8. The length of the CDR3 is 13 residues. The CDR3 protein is CASTSGVHHEQYF. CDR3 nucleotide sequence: TGTGCCAGCACCAGCGGGGTTCATCACGAGCAGTACTTC.

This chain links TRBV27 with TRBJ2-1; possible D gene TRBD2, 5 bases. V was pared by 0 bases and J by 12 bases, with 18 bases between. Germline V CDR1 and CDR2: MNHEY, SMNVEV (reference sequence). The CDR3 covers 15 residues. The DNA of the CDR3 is TGTGCCAGCAGTTTATCCCCCCCTAGCAGCTCAGCGCAGTTCTTC. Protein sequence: CASSLSPPSSSAQFF.

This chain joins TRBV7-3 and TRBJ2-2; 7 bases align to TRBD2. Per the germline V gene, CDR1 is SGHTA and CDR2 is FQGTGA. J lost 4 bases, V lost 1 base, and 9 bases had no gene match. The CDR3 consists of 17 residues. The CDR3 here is CASSLRGTSASTGELFF. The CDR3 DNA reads TGTGCCAGCAGCTTAAGAGGAACTAGCGCTTCCACCGGGGAGCTGTTTTTT.

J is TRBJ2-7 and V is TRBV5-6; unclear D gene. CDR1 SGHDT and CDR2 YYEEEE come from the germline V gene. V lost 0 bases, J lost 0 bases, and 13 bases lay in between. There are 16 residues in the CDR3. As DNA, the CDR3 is TGTGCCAGCAGCTTGGTAGGAGTGTCCCTCTCCTACGAGCAGTACGTC. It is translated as CASSLVGVSLSYEQYV.

This CDR3 is CATRRGTGGKGASSPLHF. DNA for the CDR3: TGTGCCACCAGGCGGGGGACAGGGGGAAAGGGCGCTAGTTCACCCCTCCACTTT. This chain links TRBV15 with TRBJ1-6; 11 nucleotides match TRBD1. Germline-derived CDR1 and CDR2 are LNHNV and YYDKDF (reference sequence). CDR3 length equals 18 residues. V lost 6 bases and J lost 9; bases outside the gene matches: 16.

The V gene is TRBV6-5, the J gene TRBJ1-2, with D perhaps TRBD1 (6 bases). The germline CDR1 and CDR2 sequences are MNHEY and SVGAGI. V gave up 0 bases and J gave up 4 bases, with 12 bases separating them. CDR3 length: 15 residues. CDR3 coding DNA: TGTGCCAGCAGTTACTCCGGTACAGGGCTCTATGGCTACACCTTC. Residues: CASSYSGTGLYGYTF.

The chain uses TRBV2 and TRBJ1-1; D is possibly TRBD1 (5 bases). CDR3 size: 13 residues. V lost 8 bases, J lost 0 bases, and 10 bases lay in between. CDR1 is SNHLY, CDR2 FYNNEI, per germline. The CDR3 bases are TGTGCCAGCGGGGCGGACATGAACACTGAAGCTTTCTTT. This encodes CASGADMNTEAFF. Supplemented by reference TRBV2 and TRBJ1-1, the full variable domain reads EPEVTQTPSHQVTQMGQEVILRCVPISNHLYFYWYRQILGQKVEFLVSFYNNEISEKSEIFDDQFSVERPDGSNFTLKIRSTKLEDSAMYFCASGADMNTEAFFGQGTRLTVV.

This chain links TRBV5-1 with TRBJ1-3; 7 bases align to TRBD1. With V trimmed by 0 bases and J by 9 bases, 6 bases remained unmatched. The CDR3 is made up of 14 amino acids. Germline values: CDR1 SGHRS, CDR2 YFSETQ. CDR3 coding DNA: TGCGCCAGCAGCTTGGGAGGGGGCTCAGTCACCATATATTTT. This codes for CASSLGGGSVTIYF.

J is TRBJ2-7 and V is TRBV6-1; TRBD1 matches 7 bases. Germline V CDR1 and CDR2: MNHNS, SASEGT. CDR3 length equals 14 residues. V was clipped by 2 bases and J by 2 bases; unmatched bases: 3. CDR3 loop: CASSERQGPYEQYF. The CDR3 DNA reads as TGTGCCAGCAGTGAAAGACAGGGACCCTACGAGCAGTACTTC.